The present T cell receptor (beta chain) was sequenced within a study of shared clonotypes between healthy human individuals. Study overall: Donor composition was a couple of women and a few men, aged 18 to 49. Every donor yielded three CD4 naive, three CD4 memory, two CD8 naive and one CD8 memory plate.

Study-level findings and limits: Naive subsets typically showed greater estimated richness than memory subsets.

TCRdb's table, derived via immunoSEQ multiplex PCR, lists solely in-frame clones and lacks some. The sample has approximately 2.5 million clones, approximately 90% seen once; the top ten hold around 0.15%. Details on this clone: Its antigen remains unknown.

The J segment lost 5 bases and the V segment lost 3 bases, leaving 3 bases of the junction unmatched. CDR1 SGHNT and CDR2 YYREEE come from the germline V gene (reference sequence). The CDR3 length is 15 residues. This receptor was identified in a man in his late teens or twenties in good health. The rearrangement uses TRBV5-4 and TRBJ1-6; 9 positions match TRBD1. The sequenced sample was naive CD4+ T cells sorted from blood. Subset indicated: CD45RA+ positively selected. The CDR3 loop is CASSSGQGHNSPLHF. For the CDR3, the DNA is TGTGCCAGCAGCTCGGGACAGGGACATAATTCACCCCTCCACTTT.